The clone carrying this TCR beta chain came up many times. Its antigen remains unknown. In TCRdb, the reads were re-called with MiXCR into one record per CDR3 protein. The table has fewer than 1,000,000 distinct CDR3 sequences, roughly a third seen once. Trimming removed 3 bases at V and 0 bases at J, with 9 bases between. The length of the CDR3 is 15 residues. The germline V gene has CDR1 PRHDT and CDR2 FYEKMQ (reference sequence). The data belong to a study of T cell repertoires in cytomegalovirus infection. The overall study: Well-studied HLA-B-restricted CMV epitopes were used in the study alongside recently identified HLA-C-restricted ones.

Study-level findings and limits: The ex vivo response was dominated by HLA-C-restricted CMV-specific TCR beta clonotypes.

V is TRBV13 and J is TRBJ1-5; D gene unclear. This clonotype originated in a human donor in good health (CMV status not recorded). Some clones in this sample may be carry-over from other donors' samples. Here the sequenced sample was cultured CD8+ T cells from PBMCs, taken from culture after CMV antigen stimulation. The CDR3 loop is CASSLGRNSNQPQHF. Here the CDR3 DNA reads TGTGCCAGCAGCTTGGGCAGGAATAGCAATCAGCCCCAGCATTTT.